This T cell receptor beta chain was identified in a study of shared clonotypes between healthy human individuals. Using about 220 ng DNA, some 30,000 T cell genomes, the sorted-subset replicate PCRs were run. Some clones are missing from TCRdb's copy, which holds only in-frame ones; the method was immunoSEQ multiplex PCR. This sample has approximately 600,000 clones, with 85% to 95% found just once. Notes on this clone: Its antigen remains unknown.

Study-wide points: The represented genetic and exposure-history diversity was limited by the small number of donors. Relative to their counterparts shared across all four donors, non-shared clonotypes exhibited diminished generation probabilities. An anticipated effect of sequencing depth on clonotype sharing among donors was recognized.

Terminally differentiated effector memory CD45RA+ cells were excluded from the naive CD8 cells, which were CD45RO-negative and positively selected for CCR7. CDR1 is SNHLY, CDR2 FYNNEI, per germline. V was pared by 5 bases and J by 3 bases, with 10 bases of the junction left unmatched. This CDR3 spans 15 amino acids. The material sequenced was naive CD8+ T cells sorted from blood. The receptor's source is a woman younger than 45 in good health. The chain links TRBV2 to TRBJ2-7; TRBD2 agrees at 7 bases. In nucleotides, the CDR3 is TGTGCCAGCAGTCCAAGTGAGCGGGAAGGCTACGAGCAGTACTTC. Its protein product is CASSPSEREGYEQYF.